This is a list of T cell receptor beta chains from one sample in a study of T cell responses to AZD1222 COVID-19 vaccine. Sequencing used immunoSEQ multiplex PCR; TCRdb keeps in-frame clones, though not all of them. Of some 150,000 clones in the sample, around 87% were seen once. This specimen was peripheral blood, taken 28 days after the second AZD1222 dose. The receptors here all came from an adult who received the AZD1222 COVID-19 vaccine. CDR3s include the opening cysteine and the closing phenylalanine or tryptophan. Fields, in order: J gene, clone size, V gene, D gene, CDR3 DNA, CDR3 protein. The D gene is left open where the match is weak. Size is stated for part of the rows, as once, few or many counts, or as a class when the clone is expanded.

TRBJ1-3,NA,TRBV6-1,NA,TGTGCCAGCAGTGAATGGGACACGGGAAACACCATATATTTT,CASSEWDTGNTIYF
TRBJ2-7,few,TRBV7-9,NA,TGTGCCAGCAGCTTTAGTAGCTCCTACGAGCAGTACTTC,CASSFSSSYEQYF
TRBJ1-1,NA,TRBV6-2/TRBV6-3,NA,TGTGCCAGCAGTTACCCCAAAGGCACGTTGGGCACTGAAGCTTTCTTT,CASSYPKGTLGTEAFF
TRBJ2-2,once,TRBV29-1,NA,TGCAGCGTTGAGAAAAGTGGGGAAAACACCGGGGAGCTGTTTTTT,CSVEKSGENTGELFF
TRBJ1-1,few,TRBV30,TRBD1,TGTGCCTGGAGGGACAGGGAGCGGATGAACACTGAAGCTTTCTTT,CAWRDRERMNTEAFF
TRBJ1-6,once,TRBV11-2,NA,TGTGCCAGCAGCTTAGCGGGTAGCGGTTCACCCCTCCACTTT,CASSLAGSGSPLHF
TRBJ1-4,NA,TRBV5-4,NA,TGTGCCAGCACCCGAGGGGGGGGTCTATCAACTAATGAAAAACTGTTTTTT,CASTRGGGLSTNEKLFF
TRBJ1-6,NA,TRBV25-1,TRBD1,TGTGCCAGCAGTCCTGGACAGGGGTACGCTTCACCCCTCCACTTT,CASSPGQGYASPLHF
TRBJ1-3,NA,TRBV7-9,TRBD1,TGTGCCAGCAGCCCCCATGACAGGGTCTCCGGAAACACCATATATTTT,CASSPHDRVSGNTIYF
TRBJ1-1,NA,TRBV14,NA,TGTGCCAGCAGCCAGGGCATGAACACTGAAGCTTTCTTT,CASSQGMNTEAFF
TRBJ1-2,NA,TRBV30,NA,TGTGCCTGGAGGGGAAAAGGAACTGGCTACACCTTC,CAWRGKGTGYTF
TRBJ1-3,NA,TRBV14,NA,TGTGCCAGCAGCCCGTTAATCAGGACCTCTGGAAACACCATATATTTT,CASSPLIRTSGNTIYF
TRBJ1-5,NA,TRBV10-3,NA,TGTGCCATCAGTGAGACCGGTCACCTCGGGCAGCCCCAGCATTTT,CAISETGHLGQPQHF
TRBJ2-7,once,TRBV3-1/TRBV3-2,TRBD1,TGTGCCAGCAGTCACGACAGGGCCGCCTACGAGCAGTACTTC,CASSHDRAAYEQYF
TRBJ1-4,NA,TRBV7-6,NA,TGTGCCAGCAGCACCGGCAGGGTGACTAATGAAAAACTGTTTTTT,CASSTGRVTNEKLFF
TRBJ1-1,NA,TRBV6-4,TRBD1,TGTGCCAGCAGTCGGGACAGGGGTCGGAACACTGAAGCTTTCTTT,CASSRDRGRNTEAFF
TRBJ1-1,NA,TRBV7-2,NA,TGTGCCAGCAGCCAAGCGGTGAACACTGAAGCTTTCTTT,CASSQAVNTEAFF
TRBJ1-6,once,TRBV5-6,NA,TGTGCCAGCAGAATAAGCTCCTATAATTCACCCCTCCACTTT,CASRISSYNSPLHF
TRBJ1-2,once,TRBV10-3,NA,TGTGCCATCAGTGGCGCGGGGGACGCCAAGTATGGCTACACCTTC,CAISGAGDAKYGYTF
TRBJ1-1,NA,TRBV27,TRBD1,TGTGCCAGCAGCCCTCGCGGGACAGGGCGGAGGACTGAAGCTTTCTTT,CASSPRGTGRRTEAFF
TRBJ2-4,NA,TRBV4-1,NA,TGCGCCAGCAGCCAAGATCGGGCGGGGGCCAAAAACATTCAGTACTTC,CASSQDRAGAKNIQYF
TRBJ1-2,NA,TRBV7-9,NA,TGTGCCAGCAGCAAACTCGGGGGGCTCGCCTATGGCTACACCTTC,CASSKLGGLAYGYTF
TRBJ1-2,NA,TRBV30,TRBD1,TGTGCCAGAACTTCCGGGACAGGAATGAGGTGGTATGGCTACACCTTC,CARTSGTGMRWYGYTF
TRBJ2-3,once,TRBV4-3,TRBD1,TGCGCCAGCAGCCAAGTACAGGGGGCCACAGATACGCAGTATTTT,CASSQVQGATDTQYF
TRBJ1-1,NA,TRBV4-2,TRBD1,TGTGCCAGCAGCCTTCCCACAGGGGCTGAAGCTTTCTTT,CASSLPTGAEAFF
TRBJ2-1,NA,TRBV5-4,NA,TGTGCCAGCAGCTTGGGGGGCGGGATCCCTATTGGGTTCTTC,CASSLGGGIPIGFF
TRBJ1-1,NA,TRBV5-5,TRBD1,TGTGCCAGCAGCCAATTCTTGGACAGGGTTGACACTGAAGCTTTCTTT,CASSQFLDRVDTEAFF
TRBJ2-2,NA,TRBV9,TRBD2,TGTGCCAGCAGCGAGGAGGCTCAGCGGGGATTAACCGGGGAGCTGTTTTTT,CASSEEAQRGLTGELFF
TRBJ2-2,NA,TRBV18,NA,TGTGCCAGCTCAACGGGACTGAACACCGGGGAGCTGTTTTTT,CASSTGLNTGELFF
TRBJ1-1,NA,TRBV11-3,TRBD1,TGTGCCAGCAGCTCAGGGACAGGGTCTGAAGCTTTCTTT,CASSSGTGSEAFF
TRBJ2-2,once,TRBV6-5,NA,TGTGCCAGCAGTTGGGGTGCGCGCACCGGGGAGCTGTTTTTT,CASSWGARTGELFF
TRBJ1-2,NA,TRBV7-9,NA,TGTGCCAGCAGCTCGAGGGGGGATGGCTACACCTTC,CASSSRGDGYTF
TRBJ2-7,NA,TRBV4-2,TRBD1,TGTGCCAGCAGCCCGGACAGGGGAATTCACGAGCAGTACTTC,CASSPDRGIHEQYF
TRBJ2-7,NA,TRBV6-5,TRBD2,TGTGCCAGCATGGGGGGGGTCTCGTCCTACGAGCAGTACTTC,CASMGGVSSYEQYF
TRBJ2-4,NA,TRBV6-5,NA,TGTGCCAGCCTGACCCTGAACATTCAGTACTTC,CASLTLNIQYF
TRBJ2-2,NA,TRBV11-3,TRBD2,TGTGCCAGCAGCCCCGGTCGGGGGGAAACCGGGGAGCTGTTTTTT,CASSPGRGETGELFF
TRBJ2-3,NA,TRBV7-8,NA,TGTGCCAGCAGCTTAGGAGACCCCGTAGATACGCAGTATTTT,CASSLGDPVDTQYF
TRBJ1-5,NA,TRBV6-1,NA,TGTGCCAGCAGTGATTCTCGTCCGGTCGGGCGATCGCCCCAGCATTTT,CASSDSRPVGRSPQHF
TRBJ2-1,NA,TRBV11-2,NA,TGTGCCAGCAGTGCAACACTAGACAGGCTTAATGAGCAGTTCTTC,CASSATLDRLNEQFF
TRBJ2-7,NA,TRBV5-4,NA,TGTGCCAGCAGTCTGGCGGGGGATCAGGGGATCTACGAGCAGTACTTC,CASSLAGDQGIYEQYF
TRBJ1-2,NA,TRBV10-3,NA,TGTGCCATCAGTGTCGGAGGGGATGGCTACACCTTC,CAISVGGDGYTF
TRBJ1-3,NA,TRBV4-1,NA,TGCGCCAGCAGCCAACCTTGGGCCTCTGGAAACACCATATATTTT,CASSQPWASGNTIYF
TRBJ2-1,NA,TRBV5-5,NA,TGTGCCAGCAGCTTGGATCAAGGGGGGCTCTACAATGAGCAGTTCTTC,CASSLDQGGLYNEQFF
TRBJ1-6,NA,TRBV6-5,TRBD1,TGTGCCAGCACCTCACCCCGGACAGGGGATTCACCCCTCCACTTT,CASTSPRTGDSPLHF
TRBJ1-6,NA,TRBV5-1,NA,TGCGCCAGCAGCTCCCAGGGTAGCTCCTATAATTCACCCCTCCACTTT,CASSSQGSSYNSPLHF
TRBJ1-1,NA,TRBV6-2/TRBV6-3,NA,TGTGCCAGCAGTTACCAACCGGGGGGCTACACTGAAGCTTTCTTT,CASSYQPGGYTEAFF
TRBJ1-1,NA,TRBV9,NA,TGTGCCAGCAGCGAAATCGGGCTGACAGAAGCTTTCTTT,CASSEIGLTEAFF
TRBJ2-7,NA,TRBV11-3,NA,TGTGCCAGCAGCTTATCCGGGCCCTCCTACGAGCAGTACTTC,CASSLSGPSYEQYF
TRBJ1-4,NA,TRBV19,TRBD1,TGTGCCAGTAGTATCGCCGGGACAGGGTACGAAAAACTGTTTTTT,CASSIAGTGYEKLFF
TRBJ2-1,NA,TRBV29-1,NA,TGCAGCGGAAGCGACTCACGCGGGGGCCCCTCTGAGCAGTTCTTC,CSGSDSRGGPSEQFF
TRBJ2-3,NA,TRBV18,TRBD1,TGTGCCAGCTCACCAGTGGGACAGGGACTCACAGATACGCAGTATTTT,CASSPVGQGLTDTQYF
TRBJ1-2,NA,TRBV6-1,TRBD1,TGTGCCAGCAGTGATACCTCGACAGGGTCCATCTATGGCTACACCTTC,CASSDTSTGSIYGYTF
TRBJ2-2,NA,TRBV7-9,NA,TGTGCCAGCAGGAGACCGGGACATGCGAACACCGGGGAGCTGTTTTTT,CASRRPGHANTGELFF
TRBJ1-1,NA,TRBV5-4,NA,TGTGCCAGCAGCTTCTTCCCCGGGGGCGCTGGAAGCACTGAAGCTTTCTTT,CASSFFPGGAGSTEAFF
TRBJ2-7,NA,TRBV18,NA,TGTGCCAGCTCACCACGGGGGGGGGCCAGGCCTGCCTACGAGCAGTACTTC,CASSPRGGARPAYEQYF
TRBJ1-6,NA,TRBV10-1,NA,TGCGCCAGCAGTGAGTTTCGGGGTACACCCCTCCACTTT,CASSEFRGTPLHF
TRBJ1-5,NA,TRBV6-2/TRBV6-3,NA,TGTGCCAGCAGTTACACTCTCCGTACAGGGATCCTTAATCAGCCCCAGCATTTT,CASSYTLRTGILNQPQHF
TRBJ1-5,once,TRBV9,NA,TGTGCCAGCAGCGTAGGCGCGGAAAGCAATCAGCCCCAGCATTTT,CASSVGAESNQPQHF
TRBJ2-6,NA,TRBV5-6,NA,TGTGCCAGCAGCCGCGACAGGGGAGGGTGGGCCAACGTCCTGACTTTC,CASSRDRGGWANVLTF
TRBJ2-1,NA,TRBV18,TRBD2,TGTGCCAGCTCACCAATCATCGGGGGGGTACTCGATGAGCAGTTCTTC,CASSPIIGGVLDEQFF